These T cell receptor beta chains were read from a single sample in a study of blood T cells in healthy people across ages. TCRdb independently ran MiXCR on the 5' RACE reads; one entry per CDR3 protein. The table lists fewer than 900,000 distinct CDR3 sequences, around 46% of them singletons. The sequenced material came from blood. The receptors originated from a woman aged 55-70 years in good health. CDR3s include the opening cysteine and the closing phenylalanine or tryptophan. D genes are given only for firm matches. Size values are once, few and many counts, or a class for expanded clones, and some rows have none.

clone_size j_call v_call d_call cdr3_length cdr3_nt cdr3_aa
- TRBJ1-3 TRBV5-8 - 16 TGTGCCAGCAGCCCGACAGGCCGATTCTCTGGAAACACCATATATTTT CASSPTGRFSGNTIYF
- TRBJ2-3 TRBV10-3 - 14 TGTGCCATCAGTGTTGGGGGAAGCACAGATACGCAGTATTTT CAISVGGSTDTQYF
- TRBJ2-5 TRBV10-3 - 13 TGTGCCAGCGGGGACCCAGGGCAAGAGACCCAGTACTTC CASGDPGQETQYF
- TRBJ2-1 TRBV7-9 - 12 TGTGCCAGCAGTCTCCTAGGGGCTGAGCAGTTCTTC CASSLLGAEQFF
- TRBJ2-7 TRBV20-1 TRBD2 14 TGCAGTGCTAGTCCCAGCGGGAGGAATTACGAGCAGTACTTC CSASPSGRNYEQYF
few TRBJ1-2 TRBV10-3 - 15 TGTGCCATCAGTGAATTTGACGGGGGGCACTATGGCTACACCTTC CAISEFDGGHYGYTF
once TRBJ2-2 TRBV27 - 14 TGTGCCAGCAGTTTGGGGTCGGGGACCGGGGAGCTGTTTTTT CASSLGSGTGELFF
- TRBJ2-2 TRBV20-1 TRBD2 17 TGCAGTGCGCGAAGCGGGGATAATAATATGAACACCGGGGAGCTGTTTTTT CSARSGDNNMNTGELFF
- TRBJ2-7 TRBV10-3 TRBD2 15 TGTGCCATCAGTGAGAGGGTAGCGGGGACCTACGAGCAGTACTTC CAISERVAGTYEQYF
once TRBJ2-7 TRBV20-1 - 11 TGCAGTGCTTCGGACCTCTACGAGCTGTACTTC CSASDLYELYF
- TRBJ1-1 TRBV19 - 17 TGTGCCAGTGCTGACTGGGGGGGAATTTCTCGCGGCACTGAGGCTTTCTTT CASADWGGISRGTEAFF
- TRBJ1-2 TRBV7-2 TRBD1 14 TGTGCCAGCAGCTGGTCGACAGGGAACTATGGCTACACCTTC CASSWSTGNYGYTF
- TRBJ2-1 TRBV20-1 TRBD2 16 TGCAGTGCTTCCTATGGGGCGGGAGGGGGGCACAATGAGCAGTTCTTC CSASYGAGGGHNEQFF
- TRBJ1-4 TRBV4-2 TRBD1 14 TGTGCCAGCAGCCAGGACAGGGGTAATGAAAAACTGTTTTTT CASSQDRGNEKLFF
few TRBJ2-3 TRBV21-1 - 15 TGTGCCAGCAGTGCTTCGACAGGGGCCACAGATACGCAGTATTTT CASSASTGATDTQYF
few TRBJ1-6 TRBV27 - 14 TGTGCCAGCAACCCGGGAGGCTATAATTCACCCCTCCACTTT CASNPGGYNSPLHF
- TRBJ2-3 TRBV7-3 TRBD2 16 TGTGCCAGCAGCCACCGTACTAGCGGGGGTACTCCTACGCAGTATTTT CASSHRTSGGTPTQYF
- TRBJ2-4 TRBV20-1 TRBD2 15 TGCAGTGCTTCGGGGCTAGCGGGTATTTCCTACGAGCGGTACTTC CSASGLAGISYERYF
- TRBJ2-7 TRBV10-3 TRBD2 16 TGTGCCATCAGTGAGACCGAAAGCGGGAGCTCCTACGAGCAGTACTTC CAISETESGSSYEQYF
few TRBJ2-3 TRBV12-3/TRBV12-4 TRBD1 13 TGTGCCAGCAGGGGGACAGGGGGAGATACGCAGTATTTT CASRGTGGDTQYF
few TRBJ1-2 TRBV15 TRBD1 14 TGTGCCACCAGCAGCGCGACAGGGGATCTTGGCTACACCTTC CATSSATGDLGYTF
- TRBJ2-2 TRBV11-2 TRBD1 14 TGTGCCAGCAGCCGGGACAGCTACACCGGGGAGCTGTTTTTT CASSRDSYTGELFF
- TRBJ2-3 TRBV7-2 - 17 TGTGCCAGCAGCTCCCCGGTTGTAGCTGCCGGCACAGATACGCAGTATTTT CASSSPVVAAGTDTQYF
- TRBJ1-1 TRBV28 - 11 TGTGCCAGCAGCACTAGGTGGGGAGCTTTCTTT CASSTRWGAFF
- TRBJ2-7 TRBV5-1 - 14 TGCGCCAGCAGCCTTAGACAGGGGAGGGACGAGCAGTACTTC CASSLRQGRDEQYF
- TRBJ2-7 TRBV6-2/TRBV6-3 TRBD2 15 TGTGCCAGCACGAGAGCGGGAGACTATTCGACCGAGCAGTACTTC CASTRAGDYSTEQYF
- TRBJ1-1 TRBV3-1 - 15 TGTGCCAGCAGCCAAGACGCGGGGCTCTATGGTGAAGCTTTCTTT CASSQDAGLYGEAFF
few TRBJ2-1 TRBV6-6 - 13 TGTGCCAGCAGTTACTCGGAGGGTAATGAGCAGTTCTTC CASSYSEGNEQFF
- TRBJ1-1 TRBV9 - 16 TGTGCCAGCAGCGGGCTCCCCAGGGAAGGAGGGACTGAAGCTTTCTTT CASSGLPREGGTEAFF
- TRBJ2-5 TRBV12-3/TRBV12-4 TRBD2 15 TGTGCCAGCAGTGGACTAGCGGGCCTCCAAGAGACCCGGTACTTC CASSGLAGLQETRYF
- TRBJ2-7 TRBV4-1 - 14 TGCGCCAGCAGCCAAGGGGGACCAGGTTACGAGCAGTACTTC CASSQGGPGYEQYF
once TRBJ1-2 TRBV7-2 - 13 TGTGCCAGCAGCTTAGACAGTCTACGAGGCTACACCTTC CASSLDSLRGYTF
- TRBJ2-3 TRBV20-1 TRBD2 15 TGCAGTGCTCTAGCGGGGGACATCAGCACAGATACGCAGTATTTT CSALAGDISTDTQYF
- TRBJ1-2 TRBV6-6 - 14 TGTGCCAGCAGTTCCAATCGGGTCCACTATGGCTACACCTTC CASSSNRVHYGYTF
- TRBJ1-2 TRBV4-3 TRBD1 15 TGCGCCAGCAGCCCCTACGGGCCAGGGGGAGGTGGCTACACCTTC CASSPYGPGGGGYTF
- TRBJ1-6 TRBV20-1 - 15 TGCAGTGCTAGAGAAGAGGAAGGTTATGGTTCACCCCTCCACTTT CSAREEEGYGSPLHF
- TRBJ2-1 TRBV12-3/TRBV12-4 - 16 TGTGCCAGCAGTTTGAGGGACGGTCTCTACGGCAATGAGCAGTTCTTC CASSLRDGLYGNEQFF
- TRBJ1-2 TRBV7-9 - 13 TGTGCCAGCAGTCTCGGACACAGTGATGGCTACACCTTC CASSLGHSDGYTF
many TRBJ2-1 TRBV4-2 TRBD2 17 TGTGCCAGCAGCTACTTAGCGGGGATGAGCTCCTACAATGAGCAGTTCTTC CASSYLAGMSSYNEQFF
few TRBJ1-2 TRBV11-2 - 15 TGTGCCAGCAGCTTATCTCACAGGCGAGAGGATGGCTACACCTTC CASSLSHRREDGYTF
- TRBJ2-7 TRBV15 TRBD1 14 TGTGCCACCAGCGGACCGGGACAGATATACGAGCAGTACTTC CATSGPGQIYEQYF
many TRBJ2-1 TRBV5-5 - 13 TGTGCCAGCAGCGGGGGGTTTGGGGATGAGCAGTTCTTC CASSGGFGDEQFF
few TRBJ2-1 TRBV7-9 - 12 TGTGCCAGCAGCTTACCTGCGCCTGAGCAGTTCTTC CASSLPAPEQFF
- TRBJ2-4 TRBV12-3/TRBV12-4 - 11 TGTGCCAGCAGTTCATTTGAGGAGCAGTACTTC CASSSFEEQYF
few TRBJ2-1 TRBV24-1 - 16 TGTGCCACCAGTGATTTTAGGGCGTTCGGGATGAATGAGCAGTTCTTC CATSDFRAFGMNEQFF
- TRBJ2-3 TRBV12-3/TRBV12-4 - 15 TGTGCCTGCAGACCCCTAGCTTCTAGCACAGATACGCAGTATTTT CACRPLASSTDTQYF
- TRBJ2-1 TRBV7-7 TRBD1 16 TGTGCCAGCAGCCCACAGGGGTCGGGTAATTACAATGAGCAGTTCTTC CASSPQGSGNYNEQFF
few TRBJ2-1 TRBV4-3 TRBD2 16 TGCGCCAGCAGCCAAGAGGTAGCGGGAGGTGCGGGTGAGCAGTTCTTC CASSQEVAGGAGEQFF
- TRBJ2-2 TRBV3-1 - 15 TGTGCCAGCAGCCCTGATAGTGGGGGGTCCGGGGAGCTGTTTTTT CASSPDSGGSGELFF
- TRBJ1-6 TRBV7-8 - 16 TGTGCCAGCAGCTTCGTCCTTCAGAGGGTGGATTCACCCCTCCACTTT CASSFVLQRVDSPLHF
few TRBJ2-5 TRBV6-5 - 13 TGTGCCAGCAGTTACCGGGGTTTGGAGACCCAGTACTTC CASSYRGLETQYF
- TRBJ1-2 TRBV5-1 TRBD1 16 TGCGCCAGCAGCGTCGGAGACAGGGATACGGACTATGGCTACACCTTC CASSVGDRDTDYGYTF
many TRBJ2-1 TRBV4-1 - 17 TGCGCCAGCAGCCAGAGTTATGGAGGGAGCTCCTACAATGAGCAGTTCTTC CASSQSYGGSSYNEQFF
- TRBJ2-7 TRBV20-1 - 15 TGCAGTGCTAGGGGGGAGACGAGTTATTATGGCGAGCAGTACTTC CSARGETSYYGEQYF
- TRBJ1-6 TRBV11-2 - 12 TGTGCCAGCAGCGGTGGTAATTCACCCCTCCACTTT CASSGGNSPLHF